This TCR beta chain was captured in a study of T-cell memory formation after mild COVID-19. Turning to the study itself: Clusters were largely donor specific. Study observations and caveats: Memory from before infection featured some responding clones, which suggests cross-reactive memory joined. CD4+ contracting clones lay mainly in CM and EM, CD8+ ones in EMRA.

Per the germline V gene, CDR1 is ENHRY and CDR2 is SYGVKD. Between the trimmed V and J ends, which lost 0 bases and 5 bases, there was a span of 11 bases. The CDR3 is made up of 14 amino acids. MiXCR, applied by TCRdb to the 5' RACE reads, yields one record per CDR3 protein. There are some 210,000 distinct CDR3 sequences in the sample; 27% occur only once, and roughly 10% lies in the top ten. In its sample, this clonotype was seen a few times. The antigen is not known. The chain recombines TRBV10-3 with TRBJ2-7; maybe TRBD2 (5 bases). Sequencing used PBMCs or a T cell subset sorted from them (not recorded which). This receptor was identified in an adult woman who had mild COVID-19 (a few samples of this study predate the infection). Cell type and time point are not known. CDR3 amino acids: CAISESRGRNEQYF. Here the CDR3 DNA reads TGTGCCATCAGTGAGTCACGGGGTCGGAACGAGCAGTACTTC.